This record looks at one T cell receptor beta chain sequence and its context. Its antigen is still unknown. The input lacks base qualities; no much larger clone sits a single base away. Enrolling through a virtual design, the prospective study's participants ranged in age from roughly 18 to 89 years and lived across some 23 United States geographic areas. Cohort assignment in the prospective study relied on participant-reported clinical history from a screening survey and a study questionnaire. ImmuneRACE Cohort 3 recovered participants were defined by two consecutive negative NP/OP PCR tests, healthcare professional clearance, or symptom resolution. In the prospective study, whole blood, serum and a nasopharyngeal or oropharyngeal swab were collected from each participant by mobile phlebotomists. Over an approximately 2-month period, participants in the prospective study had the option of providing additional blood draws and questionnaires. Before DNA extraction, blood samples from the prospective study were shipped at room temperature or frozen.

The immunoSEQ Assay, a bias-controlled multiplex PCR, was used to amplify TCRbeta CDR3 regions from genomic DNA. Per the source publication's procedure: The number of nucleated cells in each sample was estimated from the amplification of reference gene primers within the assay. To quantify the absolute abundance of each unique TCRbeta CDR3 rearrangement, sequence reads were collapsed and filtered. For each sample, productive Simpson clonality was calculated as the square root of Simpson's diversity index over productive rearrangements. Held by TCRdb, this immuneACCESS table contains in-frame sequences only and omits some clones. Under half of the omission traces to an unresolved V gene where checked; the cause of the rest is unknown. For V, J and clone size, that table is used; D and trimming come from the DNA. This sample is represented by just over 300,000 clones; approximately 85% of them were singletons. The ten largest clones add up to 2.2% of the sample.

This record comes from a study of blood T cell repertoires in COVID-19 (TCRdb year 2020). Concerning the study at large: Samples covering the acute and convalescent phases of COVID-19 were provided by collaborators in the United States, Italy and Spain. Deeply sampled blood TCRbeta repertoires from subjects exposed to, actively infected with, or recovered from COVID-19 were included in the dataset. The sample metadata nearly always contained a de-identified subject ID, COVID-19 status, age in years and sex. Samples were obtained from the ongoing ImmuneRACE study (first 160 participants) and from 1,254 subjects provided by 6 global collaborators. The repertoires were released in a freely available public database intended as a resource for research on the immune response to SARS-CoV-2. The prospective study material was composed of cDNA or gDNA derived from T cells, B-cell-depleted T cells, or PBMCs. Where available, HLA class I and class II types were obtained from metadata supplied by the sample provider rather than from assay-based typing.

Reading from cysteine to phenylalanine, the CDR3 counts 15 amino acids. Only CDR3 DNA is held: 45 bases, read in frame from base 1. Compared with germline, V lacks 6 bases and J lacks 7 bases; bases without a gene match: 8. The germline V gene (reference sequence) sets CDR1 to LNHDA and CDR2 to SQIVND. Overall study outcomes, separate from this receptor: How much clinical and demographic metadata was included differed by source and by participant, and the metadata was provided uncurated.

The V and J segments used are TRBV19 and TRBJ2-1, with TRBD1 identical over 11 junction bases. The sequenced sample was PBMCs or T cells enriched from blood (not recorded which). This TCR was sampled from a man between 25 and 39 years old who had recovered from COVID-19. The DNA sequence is TGTGCCAGTAGGGAAGGACAGGGGGCATTTAATGAGCAGTTCTTC. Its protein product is CASREGQGAFNEQFF.